The 29 T cell receptor beta chains presented below share a single source sample, sequenced in a study of Graves' ophthalmopathy and Graves' hyperthyroidism. Amplification of the TCR beta CDR3 regions used RNA transcripts (as template). In the first round, RT-PCR was carried out with HTBI primers, and a multiplex PCR formed the second round. TCRdb ran MiXCR on the multiplex PCR reads and lists one entry per CDR3 protein. Here the sample spans roughly 700,000 distinct CDR3 sequences, 40% being singletons. The sequencing sample was made of peripheral blood. All receptors come from an adult man with Graves' ophthalmopathy.

This clonotype was seen more than once but under ten times. The rearrangement joins TRBV7-9 to TRBJ1-1; 7 nucleotides match TRBD1. The germline V gene encodes CDR1 SEHNR and CDR2 FQNEAQ (reference sequence). V was clipped by 6 bases and J by 5 bases; unmatched bases: 9. CDR3 length: 14 residues. The CDR3 nucleotides read TGTGCCAGCAGACTTAGACAGGGTGGAACTGAAGCTTTCTTT. Translation gives CASRLRQGGTEAFF.

Many counts were recorded for this clonotype. J is TRBJ1-1 and V is TRBV20-1; perhaps TRBD1 as D (6 bases). This CDR3 region has 14 residues. Trimming stripped 3 bases from V and 8 bases from J, with 19 bases between. Germline V gene sequence: CDR1 DFQATT, CDR2 SNEGSKA (reference sequence). For the CDR3, the DNA is TGCAGTGCTAGGCCGGGACACGAGACCGTAGAAGCTTTCTTT. It is translated as CSARPGHETVEAFF.

In regard to this clonotype: Possible read error: a much larger clone is one base away. The rearrangement uses TRBV29-1 and TRBJ1-2, with a weak D call TRBD1 (5 bases). The CDR3 runs 16 residues. V was trimmed by 7 bases and J by 12 bases, leaving 33 bases between them. Looked up from germline, CDR1 is SQVTM and CDR2 is ANQGSEA. The CDR3 bases are TGCAGCGCTTATCCCGGGACCCCAAAAGTGGGTTACGGCCACACCTTC. Translating gives CSAYPGTPKVGYGHTF.

V and J are TRBV20-1 and TRBJ1-1; no definite D call. The V gene lost 0 bases and the J gene lost 3 bases, with 11 bases spanning the gap. Germline V gives CDR1 DFQATT, CDR2 SNEGSKA (reference sequence). This CDR3 is 14 amino acids long. The CDR3 spells CSARDFQGYTEAFF. CDR3 bases: TGCAGTGCTAGAGATTTTCAAGGATACACTGAAGCTTTCTTT.

Many counts were recorded for this clonotype. The chain is built from TRBV29-1 and TRBJ1-1, with 10 bases lining up with TRBD1. V was pared by 4 bases and J by 6 bases, with 8 bases of the junction left unmatched. The CDR3 sequence is 14 residues long. Germline assignment: CDR1 SQVTM and CDR2 ANQGSEA. Here the CDR3 reads CSVGPGQGWPEAFF. The CDR3 DNA sequence: TGCAGCGTTGGACCGGGACAGGGGTGGCCTGAAGCTTTCTTT.

The CDR3 loop is CAISEMFRGANYGYTF. CDR3 sequence (DNA): TGTGCCATCAGTGAAATGTTTAGGGGCGCTAACTATGGCTACACCTTC. V usage is TRBV10-3 and J usage is TRBJ1-2, with D possibly TRBD1 on 5 matching bases. Germline-derived CDR1 and CDR2 are ENHRY and SYGVKD. The V gene lost 3 bases and the J gene lost 0 bases, with 14 bases spanning the gap. The CDR3 runs to 16 residues.

This clonotype was recorded many times. The chain joins TRBV7-9 to TRBJ2-5; 8 positions match TRBD1. Germline CDR1 reads SEHNR; CDR2 reads FQNEAQ (reference sequence). The V segment lost 4 bases and the J segment 0 bases; nucleotides outside the gene matches: 1. CDR3 length equals 14 residues. In DNA form, the CDR3 reads TGTGCCAGCAGCTCGGGACAGGACCAAGAGACCCAGTACTTC. Translating gives CASSSGQDQETQYF.

The table lists this clonotype with a count of one. The chain joins TRBV7-9 to TRBJ2-7; the D is unclear. The tail of the sequence fits TRBJ2-1 better, so the J call may be wrong. Germline CDR1 reads SEHNR; CDR2 reads FQNEAQ (reference sequence). This CDR3 is built from 13 residues. This CDR3 is CASSLGPRDEQFF. CDR3 nucleotides: TGTGCCAGCAGCCTCGGACCTCGGGATGAGCAGTTCTTC.

This clonotype was seen a handful of times. CDR3 protein: CASSSGLISGNTIYF. CDR3 DNA sequence: TGTGCCAGCAGCTCGGGACTGATCTCTGGAAACACCATATATTTT. V usage is TRBV7-9 and J usage is TRBJ1-3; D possibly corresponds to TRBD1 (5 bases). The germline V gene encodes CDR1 SEHNR and CDR2 FQNEAQ (reference sequence). The CDR3 runs to 15 residues. With 4 bases removed from V and 0 bases from J, the gap between germline ends came to 10 bases.

The chain recombines TRBV11-2 with TRBJ1-2; weak D call: TRBD1 (5 bases). Trimming took 11 bases from V and 6 from J, leaving 19 bases between them. The germline gives CDR1 SGHAT, CDR2 FQNNGV. The CDR3 is 13 residues long. CDR3 protein: CAWRLQGENGYTF. CDR3 coding DNA: TGTGCCTGGAGGTTGCAGGGCGAAAATGGCTACACCTTC. Looking up the rest from reference TRBV11-2 and TRBJ1-2 gives the full variable domain: EAGVAQSPRYKIIEKRQSVAFWCNPISGHATLYWYQQILGQGPKLLIQFQNNGVVDDSQLPKDRFSAERLKGVDSTLKIQPAKLEDSAVYLCAWRLQGENGYTFGSGTRLTVV.

The chain recombines TRBV5-6 with TRBJ1-5; 9 nucleotides agree with TRBD1. There are 17 residues in the CDR3. CDR1 SGHDT and CDR2 YYEEEE come from the germline V gene. The trim removed 9 bases at V and 2 bases at J, leaving 15 bases unmatched. CDR3 in amino acids: CAINGGQGRWGNQPQHF. The CDR3 DNA reads as TGTGCCATCAACGGGGGACAGGGTAGATGGGGCAATCAGCCCCAGCATTTT.

Turning to this clonotype: A much larger clone differs from this one at a single base, so this may be a read error. The rearrangement links TRBV7-3 to TRBJ1-2; D is undetermined. The germline CDR1 and CDR2 sequences are SGHTA and FQGTGA. V shed 5 bases and J shed 3 bases, with 13 bases lying between them. The CDR3 extends over 14 amino acids. In nucleotides, the CDR3 is TGTGCCAGCAGCGTCGGTCGCGCGGACTATGGCTACACCTTC. It is translated as CASSVGRADYGYTF.

This clonotype was counted ten times or more. A junction end diverges from the germline sequence, so it may reflect a read error. The J gene is TRBJ1-5, the V gene TRBV24-1; D is unclear. This CDR3 has 13 residues. Germline CDR1 KGHDR, CDR2 SFDVKD. CDR3 sequence (DNA): TGTGCCAGCAGTTTTTCGGTAAATCAGCCCCAGCATTTT. It is translated as CASSFSVNQPQHF.

J is TRBJ1-1 and V is TRBV14, with 9 bases identical to TRBD1. V was clipped by 0 bases and J by 9 bases; unmatched bases: 2. The CDR3 contains 13 residues. In germline, CDR1 is SGHDN, CDR2 FVKESK. The CDR3 here is CASSQDHRGQAFF. Here the CDR3 DNA reads TGTGCCAGCAGCCAAGACCACAGGGGGCAAGCTTTCTTT. The complete variable domain, with remaining parts taken from reference TRBV14 and TRBJ1-1, reads EAGVTQFPSHSVIEKGQTVTLRCDPISGHDNLYWYRRVMGKEIKFLLHFVKESKQDESGMPNNRFLAERTGGTYSTLKVQPAELEDSGVYFCASSQDHRGQAFFGQGTRLTVV.

This rearrangement joins TRBV20-1 to TRBJ2-7; unclear D gene. The V gene's germline CDR1 is DFQATT and CDR2 SNEGSKA (reference sequence). The CDR3 is 15 residues long. Trimming shortened V by 0 bases and J by 4 bases, and 16 bases separated the two germline ends. For the CDR3, the DNA is TGCAGTGCTAGAGATTGGAAGGAAAACTCATACGAGCAGTACTTC. It yields the protein CSARDWKENSYEQYF.

There are many counts of this clonotype. This chain joins TRBV25-1 and TRBJ2-2; 7 bases line up with TRBD2. Germline V gives CDR1 MGHDK, CDR2 SYGVNS. This CDR3 is built from 16 residues. With V trimmed by 3 bases and J by 2 bases, 6 bases remained unmatched. CDR3 region: CASSDWGGKNTGELFF. DNA of the CDR3: TGTGCCAGCAGTGATTGGGGGGGAAAAAACACCGGGGAGCTGTTTTTT.

This clonotype was seen a few times. The V and J genes are TRBV5-6 and TRBJ1-1, with D maybe TRBD1 (5 bases). The CDR3 spans 15 residues. V was pared by 1 base and J by 4 bases, with 14 bases between. Germline CDR1 reads SGHDT; CDR2 reads YYEEEE. CDR3 sequence: CASSLPWGERTEAFF. The DNA of the CDR3 is TGTGCCAGCAGCTTGCCTTGGGGCGAACGCACTGAAGCTTTCTTT.

Turning to this clonotype: Germline and junction disagree at one end, which may indicate a read error. This chain joins TRBV10-2 and TRBJ1-5; maybe TRBD1 (5 bases). The CDR3 runs to 16 residues. Germline V lookup: CDR1 WSHSY, CDR2 SAAADI. Here the CDR3 DNA reads TGTGCCAGCAGTGTAGACAGAGTTGGCCTAAATCAGCCCCAGCATTTT. It encodes CASSVDRVGLNQPQHF.

The rearrangement joins TRBV6-6 to TRBJ1-2; D not resolved. V was shortened by 0 bases and J by 1 base, with 12 bases between the two germline ends. CDR1 is MNHNY and CDR2 is SVGAGI in the germline V gene (reference sequence). The CDR3 covers 16 residues. CDR3 loop: CASSYSMYRLNYGYTF. In DNA form, the CDR3 reads TGTGCCAGCAGTTACTCGATGTACCGACTTAACTATGGCTACACCTTC.

The rearrangement links TRBV25-1 to TRBJ1-2; TRBD1 aligns across 7 bases. Germline-derived CDR1 and CDR2 are MGHDK and SYGVNS. V gave up 5 bases and J gave up 8 bases; unmatched junction bases: 2. There are 11 residues in the CDR3. The CDR3 region has the DNA TGTGCCAGCAGTCACAGGGGCGGCTACACCTTC. As protein: CASSHRGGYTF.

Points on this clonotype: A much more abundant neighbour one base away suggests this may be a read error. V is TRBV19 and J is TRBJ2-6, with a possible D match to TRBD2 (6 bases). Per the germline V gene, CDR1 is LNHDA and CDR2 is SQIVND (reference sequence). CDR3 length equals 15 residues. The CDR3 reads CASGIAGTGANVLTF. CDR3 bases: TGTGCCAGTGGTATTGCGGGAACTGGGGCCAACGTCCTGACTTTC.

The chain carries TRBV7-2 and TRBJ2-3; 9 nucleotides agree with TRBD1. Germline CDR1 is SGHTA and CDR2 is FQGNSA. The CDR3 length is 16 residues. Unmatched junction bases numbered 11, after V lost 5 bases and J lost 5 bases. The DNA for the CDR3 is TGTGCCAGCAGCCAACGGACAGGGGCCAGTGGAGATACGCAGTATTTT. Its protein product is CASSQRTGASGDTQYF.

The chain is built from TRBV15 and TRBJ2-1; D unresolved. Trimming removed 0 bases from V and 3 bases from J, with 3 bases in between. Germline values: CDR1 LNHNV, CDR2 YYDKDF (reference sequence). The CDR3 has 13 amino acids. CDR3 coding DNA: TGTGCCACCAGCAGAGATGACTACAATGAGCAGTTCTTC. This codes for CATSRDDYNEQFF.

This clonotype was counted at least ten times. This chain links TRBV7-9 with TRBJ1-4; D remains unclear. CDR3 length: 14 residues. V dropped 1 base and J dropped 7 bases, with 10 bases sitting between them. Germline V lookup: CDR1 SEHNR, CDR2 FQNEAQ (reference sequence). The CDR3 spells CASSLGDGVEKLFF. As DNA, the CDR3 is TGTGCCAGCAGCTTAGGAGATGGGGTTGAAAAACTGTTTTTT. Full variable domain (remainder filled in from reference TRBV7-9 and TRBJ1-4): DTGVSQNPRHKITKRGQNVTFRCDPISEHNRLYWYRQTLGQGPEFLTYFQNEAQLEKSRLLSDRFSAERPKGSFSTLEIQRTEQGDSAMYLCASSLGDGVEKLFFGSGTQLSVL.

In this sample, this clonotype turned up many times. The CDR3: CASSLLERLNTEAFF. The CDR3 DNA reads as TGTGCCAGCAGCTTATTGGAGAGATTGAACACTGAAGCTTTCTTT. The chain employs TRBV7-3 and TRBJ1-1; unclear D gene. Between the trimmed V and J ends, which lost 2 bases and 0 bases, there was a span of 10 bases. This CDR3 contains 15 residues. The germline CDR1 and CDR2 sequences are SGHTA and FQGTGA.

This clonotype was seen once. Its ends do not fully match the called genes, so a read error is possible. CDR3 in DNA: TGCAGCGGGCAAGGGCAGGTTGGCGGGGAGCTGTACTTC. Translation: CSGQGQVGGELYF. The chain is built from TRBV29-1 and TRBJ2-7, with D perhaps TRBD2 (6 bases). This CDR3 region has 13 residues. Germline-derived CDR1 and CDR2 are SQVTM and ANQGSEA.

V usage is TRBV7-6 and J usage is TRBJ2-5, with 8 nucleotides matching TRBD1. Germline assignment: CDR1 SGHVS and CDR2 FNYEAQ. This CDR3 spans 17 amino acids. V was clipped by 2 bases and J by 5 bases; unmatched bases: 13. CDR3 sequence (DNA): TGTGCCAGCAGCTTAATTGTTGAAGGACAGGGCCGGGAGACCCAGTACTTC. This gives the protein CASSLIVEGQGRETQYF.

The chain uses TRBV12-3 or TRBV12-4 and TRBJ1-2, with 9 bases fitting TRBD1. CDR3 length: 14 residues. V was clipped by 5 bases and J by 7 bases; unmatched bases: 8. The CDR3 region is CASSPGQGSGGYTF. The CDR3 coding sequence is TGTGCCAGCAGTCCGGGACAGGGTAGTGGTGGCTACACCTTC.

The V and J genes are TRBV7-8 and TRBJ2-3; 8 bases align to TRBD1. The ends lost 2 bases at V and 4 bases at J; junction bases unmatched: 5. Germline CDR1 and CDR2: SGHVS and FQNEAQ. This CDR3 contains 15 residues. In DNA form, the CDR3 reads TGTGCCAGCAGCTTATCAGGGGGCCCCGCAGATACGCAGTATTTT. This encodes CASSLSGGPADTQYF.